This TCR beta chain stems from a study of human T cells and chemical hapten exposure. At the level of the study: DPC (0.01%) was patch tested on the upper back and read at 6 days.

Time point of the sample: patch test 1, 2 weeks after DPC sensitization. Treatment: therapeutic diphenylcyclopropenone sensitization with weekly scalp DPC. TCRdb ran MiXCR on the RACE reads and lists one entry per CDR3 protein. This table has tens of thousands of distinct CDR3 sequences, about 6.8% appearing once. This clonotype was seen at least ten times. Its target is not known. Study-wide points: Relative to control repertoires, expanded TCRs gave rise to significantly more large CDR3 similarity clusters. Donor immune responses may differ from healthy people's, since all donors had alopecia.

Looked up from germline, CDR1 is SEHNR and CDR2 is FQNEAQ (reference sequence). V lost 5 bases, J lost 4 bases, and 5 bases stayed unmatched. The CDR3 has 14 amino acids. The TCR originated in a woman under 40 with alopecia areata. Some clones in this sample may be carry-over from other donors' samples. Sequenced material: whole blood, taken in connection with sensitization to the hapten diphenylcyclopropenone (DPC). This chain uses TRBV7-9 with TRBJ1-2, with TRBD1 matching over 9 bases. The CDR3 coding sequence is TGTGCCAGCAGCCGAGGACAGGGGCTCTATGGCTACACCTTC. This codes for CASSRGQGLYGYTF. The complete variable domain, with remaining parts taken from reference TRBV7-9 and TRBJ1-2, reads DTGVSQNPRHKITKRGQNVTFRCDPISEHNRLYWYRQTLGQGPEFLTYFQNEAQLEKSRLLSDRFSAERPKGSFSTLEIQRTEQGDSAMYLCASSRGQGLYGYTFGSGTRLTVV.